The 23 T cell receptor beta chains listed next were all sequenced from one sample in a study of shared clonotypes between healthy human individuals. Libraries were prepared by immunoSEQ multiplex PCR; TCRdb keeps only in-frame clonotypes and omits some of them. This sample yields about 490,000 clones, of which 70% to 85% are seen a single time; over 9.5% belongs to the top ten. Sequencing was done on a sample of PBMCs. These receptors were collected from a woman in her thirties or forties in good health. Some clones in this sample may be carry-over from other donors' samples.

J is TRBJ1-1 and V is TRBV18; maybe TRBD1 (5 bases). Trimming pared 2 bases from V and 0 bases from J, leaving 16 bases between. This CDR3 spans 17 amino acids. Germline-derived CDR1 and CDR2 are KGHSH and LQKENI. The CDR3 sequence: CASSPFQGMGLNTEAFF. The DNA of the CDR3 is TGTGCCAGCTCACCATTTCAGGGAATGGGACTGAACACTGAAGCTTTCTTT.

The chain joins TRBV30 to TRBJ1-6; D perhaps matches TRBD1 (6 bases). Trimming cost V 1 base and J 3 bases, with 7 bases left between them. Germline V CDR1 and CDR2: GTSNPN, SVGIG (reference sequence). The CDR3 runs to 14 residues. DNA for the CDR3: TGTGCCTGGAGTGCGGGACACTATAATTCACCCCTCCACTTT. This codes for CAWSAGHYNSPLHF.

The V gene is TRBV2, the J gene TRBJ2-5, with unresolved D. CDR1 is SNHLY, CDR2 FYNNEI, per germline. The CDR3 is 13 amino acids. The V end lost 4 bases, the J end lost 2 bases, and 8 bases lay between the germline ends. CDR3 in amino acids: CASSVLGQETQYF. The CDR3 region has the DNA TGTGCCAGCAGTGTTCTCGGACAAGAGACCCAGTACTTC.

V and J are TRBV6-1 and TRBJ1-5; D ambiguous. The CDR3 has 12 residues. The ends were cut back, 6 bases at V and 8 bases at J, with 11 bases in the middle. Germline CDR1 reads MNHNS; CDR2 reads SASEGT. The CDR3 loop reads CASRETLEPQHF. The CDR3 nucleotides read TGTGCCAGCAGGGAGACCCTTGAGCCCCAGCATTTT.

CDR3 in amino acids: CASSLDFTDTQYF. In DNA, the CDR3 is TGTGCCAGCTCCCTGGACTTCACAGATACGCAGTATTTT. The chain uses TRBV18 and TRBJ2-3; D might be TRBD2 (5 bases). This CDR3 is built from 13 residues. Germline CDR1 KGHSH, CDR2 LQKENI. V was trimmed by 6 bases and J by 2 bases, leaving 9 bases between them.

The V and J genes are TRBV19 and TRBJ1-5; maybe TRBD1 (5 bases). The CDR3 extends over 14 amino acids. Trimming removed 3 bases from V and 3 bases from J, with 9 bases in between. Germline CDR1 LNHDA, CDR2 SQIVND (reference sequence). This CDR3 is CASSMGTLNQPQHF. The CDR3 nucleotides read TGTGCCAGTAGTATGGGGACCCTCAATCAGCCCCAGCATTTT.

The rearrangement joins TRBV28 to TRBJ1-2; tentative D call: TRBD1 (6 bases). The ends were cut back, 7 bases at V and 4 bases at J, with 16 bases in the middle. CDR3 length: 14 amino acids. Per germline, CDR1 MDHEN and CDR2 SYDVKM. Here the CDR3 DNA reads TGTGCCAGCACCCTGGACAGCCTTACCTATGGCTACACCTTC. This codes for CASTLDSLTYGYTF.

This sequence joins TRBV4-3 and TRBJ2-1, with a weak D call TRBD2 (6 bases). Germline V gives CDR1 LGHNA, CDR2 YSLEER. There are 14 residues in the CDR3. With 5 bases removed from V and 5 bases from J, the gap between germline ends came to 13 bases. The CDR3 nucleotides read TGCGCCAGCAGCAAACACGGGGGTAACAATGAGCAGTTCTTC. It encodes CASSKHGGNNEQFF.

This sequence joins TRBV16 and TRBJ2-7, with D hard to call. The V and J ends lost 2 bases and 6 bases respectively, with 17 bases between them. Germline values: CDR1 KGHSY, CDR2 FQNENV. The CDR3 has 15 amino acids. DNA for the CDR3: TGTGCCAGCAGCCAAGCGATGTCGCTCCGTGGCGAGCAGTACTTC. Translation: CASSQAMSLRGEQYF.

The DNA for the CDR3 is TGTGCCACCAGCCCTACTGACAGGGGGAACACAGATACGCAGTATTTT. Translating gives CATSPTDRGNTDTQYF. The J gene is TRBJ2-3, the V gene TRBV15; TRBD1 matches 9 bases. With 5 bases clipped from V and 2 bases from J, the junction kept 8 bases outside the gene matches. CDR1 is LNHNV and CDR2 is YYDKDF in the germline V gene (reference sequence). This CDR3 has 16 residues. Full variable domain (missing parts from reference TRBV15 and TRBJ2-3): DAMVIQNPRYQVTQFGKPVTLSCSQTLNHNVMYWYQQKSSQAPKLLFHYYDKDFNNEADTPDNFQSRRPNTSFCFLDIRSPGLGDTAMYLCATSPTDRGNTDTQYFGPGTRLTVL.

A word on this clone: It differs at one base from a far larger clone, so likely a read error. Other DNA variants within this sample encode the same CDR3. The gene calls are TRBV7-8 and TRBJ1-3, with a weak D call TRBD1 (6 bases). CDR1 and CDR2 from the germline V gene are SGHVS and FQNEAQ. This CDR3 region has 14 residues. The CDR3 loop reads CASSARLVKGELHF. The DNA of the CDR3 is TGTGCCAGCAGCGCGAGATTAGTAAAGGGGGAGCTACATTTT.

This chain's CDR3 is CASSFAGATDTQYF. For the CDR3, the DNA is TGTGCCAGCAGCTTTGCGGGGGCCACAGATACGCAGTATTTT. This chain joins TRBV7-9 and TRBJ2-3, with a tentative D call TRBD2 (7 bases). The ends were cut back, 3 bases at V and 2 bases at J, with 9 bases in the middle. In germline, CDR1 is SEHNR, CDR2 FQNEAQ (reference sequence). This CDR3 has 14 amino acids.

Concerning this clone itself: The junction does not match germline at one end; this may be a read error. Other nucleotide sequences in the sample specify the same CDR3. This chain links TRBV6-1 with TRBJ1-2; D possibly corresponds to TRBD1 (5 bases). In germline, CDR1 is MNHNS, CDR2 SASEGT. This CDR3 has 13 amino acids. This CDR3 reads CASKPPGIDGYTF. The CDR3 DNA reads TGTGCCAGCAAACCCCCAGGGATTGATGGCTACACCTTT.

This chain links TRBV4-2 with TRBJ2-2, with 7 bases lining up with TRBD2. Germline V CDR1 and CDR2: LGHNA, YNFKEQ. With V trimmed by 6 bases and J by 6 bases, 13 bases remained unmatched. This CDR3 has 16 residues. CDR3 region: CASRPRASGGSGELFF. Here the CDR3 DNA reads TGTGCCAGCAGACCCCGGGCTAGCGGAGGTTCCGGGGAGCTGTTTTTT.

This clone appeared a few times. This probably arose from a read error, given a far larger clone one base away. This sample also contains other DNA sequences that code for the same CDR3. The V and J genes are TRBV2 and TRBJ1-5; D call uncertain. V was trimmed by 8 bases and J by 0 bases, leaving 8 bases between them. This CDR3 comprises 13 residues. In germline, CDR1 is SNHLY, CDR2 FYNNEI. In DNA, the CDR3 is TGTGCCAGCGGAACACTTAGCAATCAGCCCCAGCATTTT. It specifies CASGTLSNQPQHF.

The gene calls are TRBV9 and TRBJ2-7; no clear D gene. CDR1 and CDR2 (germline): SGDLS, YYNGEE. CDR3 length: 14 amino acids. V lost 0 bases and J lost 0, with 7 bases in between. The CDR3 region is CASSVEMASYEQYF. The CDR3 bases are TGTGCCAGCAGCGTAGAGATGGCCTCCTACGAGCAGTACTTC.

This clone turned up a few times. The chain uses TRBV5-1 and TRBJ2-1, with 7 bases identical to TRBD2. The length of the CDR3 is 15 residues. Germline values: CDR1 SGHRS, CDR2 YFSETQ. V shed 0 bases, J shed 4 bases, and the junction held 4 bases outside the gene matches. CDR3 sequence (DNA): TGCGCCAGCAGCTTGGGTGGGACTATTTACAATGAGCAGTTCTTC. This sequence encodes CASSLGGTIYNEQFF.

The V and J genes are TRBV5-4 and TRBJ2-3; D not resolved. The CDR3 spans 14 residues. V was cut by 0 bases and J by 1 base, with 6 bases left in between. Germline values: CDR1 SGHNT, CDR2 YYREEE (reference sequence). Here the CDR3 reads CASSLGQRTDTQYF. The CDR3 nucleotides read TGTGCCAGCAGCTTGGGACAACGCACAGATACGCAGTATTTT.

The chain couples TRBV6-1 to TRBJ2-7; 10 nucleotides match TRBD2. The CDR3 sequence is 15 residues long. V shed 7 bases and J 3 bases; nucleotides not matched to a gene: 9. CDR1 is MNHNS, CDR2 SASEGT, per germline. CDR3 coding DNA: TGTGCCAGCAAGCTGAGCGGGAGGGCAGGCTACGAGCAGTACTTC. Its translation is CASKLSGRAGYEQYF.

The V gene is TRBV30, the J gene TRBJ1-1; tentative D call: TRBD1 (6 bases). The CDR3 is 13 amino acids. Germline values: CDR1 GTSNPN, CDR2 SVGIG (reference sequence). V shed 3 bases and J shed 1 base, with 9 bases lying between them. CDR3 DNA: TGTGCCTGGAGCCCGGACAGGAACACTGAAGCTTTCTTT. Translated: CAWSPDRNTEAFF.

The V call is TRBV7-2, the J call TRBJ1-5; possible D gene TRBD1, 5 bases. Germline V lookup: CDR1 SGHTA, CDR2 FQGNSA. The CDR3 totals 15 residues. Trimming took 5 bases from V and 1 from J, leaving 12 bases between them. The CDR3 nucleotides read TGTGCCAGCAGCGAACGGGCAGGGAGCAATCAGCCCCAGCATTTT. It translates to CASSERAGSNQPQHF.

The CDR3 sequence: CASSNRTGNYGYTF. CDR3 DNA sequence: TGCGCCAGCAGCAACCGGACAGGGAACTATGGCTACACCTTC. This rearrangement joins TRBV5-1 to TRBJ1-2, with TRBD1 matching over 8 bases. This CDR3 has 14 amino acids. V trimming: 4 bases; J trimming: 2 bases; junction bases outside the gene matches: 4. Germline loops: CDR1 SGHRS, CDR2 YFSETQ.

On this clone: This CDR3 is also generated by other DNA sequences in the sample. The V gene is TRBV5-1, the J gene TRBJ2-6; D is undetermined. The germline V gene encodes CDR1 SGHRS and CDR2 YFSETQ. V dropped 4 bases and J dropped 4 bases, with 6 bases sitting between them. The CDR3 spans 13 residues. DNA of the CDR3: TGCGCCAGCAGCCTTGAGGGGGCCAACGTCCTGACTTTC. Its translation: CASSLEGANVLTF.